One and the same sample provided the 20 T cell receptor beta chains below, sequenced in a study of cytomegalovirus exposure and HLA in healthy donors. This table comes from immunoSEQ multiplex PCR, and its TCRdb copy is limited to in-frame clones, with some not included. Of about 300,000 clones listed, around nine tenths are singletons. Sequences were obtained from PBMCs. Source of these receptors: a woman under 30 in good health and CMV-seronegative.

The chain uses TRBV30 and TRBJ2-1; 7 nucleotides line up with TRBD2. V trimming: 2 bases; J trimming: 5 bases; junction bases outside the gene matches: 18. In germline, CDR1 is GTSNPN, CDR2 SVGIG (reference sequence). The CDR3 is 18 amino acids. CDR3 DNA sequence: TGTGCCTGGAGTCATGGGGGTATCGGGGGGAGGGTTGACAATGAGCAGTTCTTC. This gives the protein CAWSHGGIGGRVDNEQFF.

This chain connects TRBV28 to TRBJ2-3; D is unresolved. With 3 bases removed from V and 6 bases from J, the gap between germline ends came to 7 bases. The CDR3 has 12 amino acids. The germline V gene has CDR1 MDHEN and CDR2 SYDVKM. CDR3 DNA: TGTGCCAGCAGTTTGTTTATGGATACGCAGTATTTT. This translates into CASSLFMDTQYF.

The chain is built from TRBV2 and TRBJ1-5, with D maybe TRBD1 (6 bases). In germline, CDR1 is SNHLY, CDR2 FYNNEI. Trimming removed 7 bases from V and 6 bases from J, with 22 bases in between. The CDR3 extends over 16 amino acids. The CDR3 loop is CASKRPGQGIGQPQHF. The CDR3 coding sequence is TGTGCCAGCAAGAGGCCCGGTCAGGGGATCGGTCAGCCCCAGCATTTT.

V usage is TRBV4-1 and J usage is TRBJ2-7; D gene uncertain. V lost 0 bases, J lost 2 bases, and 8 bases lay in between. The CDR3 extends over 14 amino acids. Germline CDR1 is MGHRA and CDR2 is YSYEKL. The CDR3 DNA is TGCGCCAGCAGCCAAGACGGTACCCCCTACGAGCAGTACTTC. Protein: CASSQDGTPYEQYF.

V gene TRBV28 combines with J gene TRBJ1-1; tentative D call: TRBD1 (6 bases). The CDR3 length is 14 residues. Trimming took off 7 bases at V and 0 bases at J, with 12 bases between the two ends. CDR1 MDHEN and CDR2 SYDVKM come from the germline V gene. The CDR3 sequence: CASTQQGLNTEAFF. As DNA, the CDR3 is TGTGCCAGCACACAACAGGGACTGAACACTGAAGCTTTCTTT.

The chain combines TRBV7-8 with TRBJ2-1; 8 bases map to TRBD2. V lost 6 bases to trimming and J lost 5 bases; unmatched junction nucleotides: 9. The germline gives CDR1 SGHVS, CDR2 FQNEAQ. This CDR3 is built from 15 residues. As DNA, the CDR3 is TGTGCCAGCAGGTCCTTAGCGGGATCCGACAATGAGCAGTTCTTC. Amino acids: CASRSLAGSDNEQFF.

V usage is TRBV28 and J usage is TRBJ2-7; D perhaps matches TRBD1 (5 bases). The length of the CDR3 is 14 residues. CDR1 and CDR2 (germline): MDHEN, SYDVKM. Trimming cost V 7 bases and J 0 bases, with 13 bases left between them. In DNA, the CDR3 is TGTGCCAGCACTGTGCAGGGCCTCTCCTACGAGCAGTACTTC. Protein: CASTVQGLSYEQYF.

The DNA for the CDR3 is TGTGCCAGCAGCTTAGCGGGGACTCTACTAAGTGGAGATACGCAGTATTTT. Amino acid sequence: CASSLAGTLLSGDTQYF. The chain couples TRBV7-6 to TRBJ2-3; D might be TRBD2 (6 bases). V dropped 0 bases and J dropped 5 bases, with 18 bases sitting between them. Germline CDR1 SGHVS, CDR2 FNYEAQ. The CDR3 length is 17 residues.

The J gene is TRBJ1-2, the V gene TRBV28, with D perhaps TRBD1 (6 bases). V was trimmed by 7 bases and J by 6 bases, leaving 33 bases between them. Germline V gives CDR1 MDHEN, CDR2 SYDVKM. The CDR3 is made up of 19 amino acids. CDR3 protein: CASNHLNQANKEGDNGYTF. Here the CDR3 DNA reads TGTGCCAGCAATCACCTCAATCAGGCCAACAAGGAAGGGGACAATGGCTACACCTTC.

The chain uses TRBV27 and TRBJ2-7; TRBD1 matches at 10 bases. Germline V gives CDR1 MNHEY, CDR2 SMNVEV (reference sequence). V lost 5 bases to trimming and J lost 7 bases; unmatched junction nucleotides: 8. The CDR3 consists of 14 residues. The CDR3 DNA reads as TGTGCCAGCAGTCTGGGACAGGGGTCGGGTGAGCAGTACTTC. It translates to CASSLGQGSGEQYF.

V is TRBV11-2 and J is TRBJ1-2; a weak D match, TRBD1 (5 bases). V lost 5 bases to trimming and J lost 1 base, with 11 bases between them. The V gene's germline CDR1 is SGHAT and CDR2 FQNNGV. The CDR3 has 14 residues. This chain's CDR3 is CASSLTQVNYGYTF. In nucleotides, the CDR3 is TGTGCCAGCAGCCTTACACAGGTTAACTATGGCTACACCTTC.

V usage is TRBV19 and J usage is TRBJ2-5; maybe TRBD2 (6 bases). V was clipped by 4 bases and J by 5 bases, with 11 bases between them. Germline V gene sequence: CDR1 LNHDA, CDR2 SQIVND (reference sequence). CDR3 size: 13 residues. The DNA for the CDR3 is TGTGCCAGTAGTACGGGCGGGATGGAGACCCAGTACTTC. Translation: CASSTGGMETQYF.

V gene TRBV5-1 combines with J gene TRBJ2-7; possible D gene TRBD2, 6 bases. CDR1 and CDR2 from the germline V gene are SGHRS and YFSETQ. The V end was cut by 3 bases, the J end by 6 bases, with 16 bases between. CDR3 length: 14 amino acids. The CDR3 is CASSSRQGLSEQYF. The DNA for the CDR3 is TGCGCCAGCAGCTCACGCCAGGGACTCTCCGAGCAGTACTTC.

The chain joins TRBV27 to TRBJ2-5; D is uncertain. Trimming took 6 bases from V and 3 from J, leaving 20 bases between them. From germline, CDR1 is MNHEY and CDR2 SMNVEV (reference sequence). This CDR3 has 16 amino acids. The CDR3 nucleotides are TGTGCCAGCAGCCATGCCATCCGATCGAGAGAAGAGACCCAGTACTTC. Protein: CASSHAIRSREETQYF.

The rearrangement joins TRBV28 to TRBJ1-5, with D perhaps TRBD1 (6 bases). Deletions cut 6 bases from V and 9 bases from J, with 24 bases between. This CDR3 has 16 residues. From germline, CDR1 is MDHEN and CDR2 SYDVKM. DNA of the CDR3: TGTGCCAGCAGCCCAGGGGCAGGCAGTCCACTGGGGCCCCAGCATTTT. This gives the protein CASSPGAGSPLGPQHF.

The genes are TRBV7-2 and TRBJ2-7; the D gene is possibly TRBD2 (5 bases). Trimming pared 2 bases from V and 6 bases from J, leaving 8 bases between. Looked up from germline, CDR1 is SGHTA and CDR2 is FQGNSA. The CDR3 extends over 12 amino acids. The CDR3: CASSLLAGEQYF. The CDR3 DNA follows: TGTGCCAGCAGCTTACTAGCCGGCGAGCAGTACTTC.

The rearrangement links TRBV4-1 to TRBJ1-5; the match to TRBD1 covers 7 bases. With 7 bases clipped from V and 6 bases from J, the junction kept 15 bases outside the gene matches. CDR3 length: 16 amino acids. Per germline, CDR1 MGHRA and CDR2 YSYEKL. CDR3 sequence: CASKQGEAAGGQPQHF. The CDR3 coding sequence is TGCGCCAGCAAGCAGGGGGAGGCCGCTGGGGGTCAGCCCCAGCATTTT.

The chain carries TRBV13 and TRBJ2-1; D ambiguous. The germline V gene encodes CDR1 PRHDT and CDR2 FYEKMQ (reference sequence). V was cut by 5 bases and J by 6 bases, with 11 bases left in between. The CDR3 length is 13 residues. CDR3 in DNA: TGTGCCAGCAGCCCACAGTCAGGCAATGAGCAGTTCTTC. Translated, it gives CASSPQSGNEQFF.

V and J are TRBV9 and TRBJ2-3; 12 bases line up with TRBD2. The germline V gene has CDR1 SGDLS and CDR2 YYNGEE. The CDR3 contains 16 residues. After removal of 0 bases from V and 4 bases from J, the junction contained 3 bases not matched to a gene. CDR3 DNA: TGTGCCAGCAGCGTAGAGTCTAGCGGGAGGGCAGATACGCAGTATTTT. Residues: CASSVESSGRADTQYF.

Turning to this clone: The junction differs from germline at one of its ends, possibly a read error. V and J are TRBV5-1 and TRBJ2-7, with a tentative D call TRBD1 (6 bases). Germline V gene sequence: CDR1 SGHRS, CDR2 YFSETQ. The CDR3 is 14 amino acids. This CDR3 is CASSLSGTSLLWDF. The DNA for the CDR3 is TGCGCCAGCAGCTTGTCCGGGACATCGCTTTTGTGGGACTTC.